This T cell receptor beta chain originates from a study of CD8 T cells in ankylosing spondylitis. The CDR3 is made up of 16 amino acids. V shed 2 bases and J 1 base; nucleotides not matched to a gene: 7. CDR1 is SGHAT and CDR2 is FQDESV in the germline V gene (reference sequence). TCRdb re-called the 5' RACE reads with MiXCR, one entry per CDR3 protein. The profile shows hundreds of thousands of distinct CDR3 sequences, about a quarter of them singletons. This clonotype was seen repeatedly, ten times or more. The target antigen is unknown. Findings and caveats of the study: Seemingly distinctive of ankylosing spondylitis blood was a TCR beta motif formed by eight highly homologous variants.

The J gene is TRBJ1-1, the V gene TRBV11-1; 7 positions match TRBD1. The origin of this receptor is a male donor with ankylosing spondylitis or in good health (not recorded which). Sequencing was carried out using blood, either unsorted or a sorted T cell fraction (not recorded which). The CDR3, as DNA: TGTGCCAGCAGCTTAAACGCAGGACAGGCGAACACTGAAGCTTTCTTT. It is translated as CASSLNAGQANTEAFF.